The present T cell receptor beta chain was sequenced within a study of beta chain features in type 1 diabetes. General observations from the study: People with Type 1 diabetes carried modestly yet significantly shorter TCRB CDR3s in all four CD4+ subsets. Comparison showed that naive, central memory and Treg TCRB repertoires appeared more similar among patients than among healthy donors.

The CDR3 has 13 residues. The germline V gene has CDR1 SQVTM and CDR2 ANQGSEA. The V and J ends lost 4 bases and 0 bases respectively, with 9 bases between them. Reverse transcription of all isolated RNA meant that expressed TCRB transcripts were sequenced. About 3.6 million reads were obtained on average from naive, central memory and regulatory T cell samples. Some clones are missing from TCRdb's copy, which holds only in-frame ones; the method was immunoSEQ multiplex PCR. The sample lists 600,000 to 700,000 clones, around 12% occurring once. This clone was seen only a few times. Antigen specificity is unknown.

The clonotype was recovered from a young man with type 1 diabetes. Material for sequencing was naive CD4+ T cells from blood. The chain joins TRBV29-1 to TRBJ1-1; D not resolved. In DNA form, the CDR3 reads TGCAGCGTTGTTAAGACAATGAACACTGAAGCTTTCTTT. Translation gives CSVVKTMNTEAFF. Using reference TRBV29-1 and TRBJ1-1 for the parts outside the CDR3, the full variable domain is SAVISQKPSRDICQRGTSLTIQCQVDSQVTMMFWYRQQPGQSLTLIATANQGSEATYESGFVIDKFPISRPNLTFSTLTVSNMSPEDSSIYLCSVVKTMNTEAFFGQGTRLTVV.